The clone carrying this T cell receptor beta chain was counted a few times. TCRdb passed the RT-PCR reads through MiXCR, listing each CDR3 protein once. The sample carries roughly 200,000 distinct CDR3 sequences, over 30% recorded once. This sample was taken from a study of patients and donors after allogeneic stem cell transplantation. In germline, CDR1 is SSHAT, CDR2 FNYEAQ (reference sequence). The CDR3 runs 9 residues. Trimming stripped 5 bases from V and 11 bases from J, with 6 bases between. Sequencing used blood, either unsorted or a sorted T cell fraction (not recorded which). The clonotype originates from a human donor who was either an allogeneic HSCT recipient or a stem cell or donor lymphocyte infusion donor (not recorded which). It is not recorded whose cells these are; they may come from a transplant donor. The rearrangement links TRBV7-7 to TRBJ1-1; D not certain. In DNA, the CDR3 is TGTGCCAGCAGCCCGGGGGCTTTCTTT. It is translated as CASSPGAFF.